This TCR beta chain was sequenced in a study of control samples from healthy donors and cancer patients. This clone was detected once. V was cut by 0 bases and J by 2 bases, with 11 bases left in between. The CDR3 has 15 amino acids. CDR1 and CDR2 from the germline V gene are SGHDT and YYEEEE. Sequencing was performed with immunoSEQ multiplex PCR; in TCRdb, only in-frame clones are kept and a portion is missing. The sample records about 120,000 clones, approximately 92% being singletons. The sequenced sample consisted of blood. The TCR sequence derives from a man younger than 35 in good health. The gene calls are TRBV5-6 and TRBJ1-2; no clear D. The CDR3 loop reads CASSLDFGRNYGYTF. The CDR3 region has the DNA TGTGCCAGCAGCTTGGATTTTGGCAGGAACTATGGCTACACCTTC.